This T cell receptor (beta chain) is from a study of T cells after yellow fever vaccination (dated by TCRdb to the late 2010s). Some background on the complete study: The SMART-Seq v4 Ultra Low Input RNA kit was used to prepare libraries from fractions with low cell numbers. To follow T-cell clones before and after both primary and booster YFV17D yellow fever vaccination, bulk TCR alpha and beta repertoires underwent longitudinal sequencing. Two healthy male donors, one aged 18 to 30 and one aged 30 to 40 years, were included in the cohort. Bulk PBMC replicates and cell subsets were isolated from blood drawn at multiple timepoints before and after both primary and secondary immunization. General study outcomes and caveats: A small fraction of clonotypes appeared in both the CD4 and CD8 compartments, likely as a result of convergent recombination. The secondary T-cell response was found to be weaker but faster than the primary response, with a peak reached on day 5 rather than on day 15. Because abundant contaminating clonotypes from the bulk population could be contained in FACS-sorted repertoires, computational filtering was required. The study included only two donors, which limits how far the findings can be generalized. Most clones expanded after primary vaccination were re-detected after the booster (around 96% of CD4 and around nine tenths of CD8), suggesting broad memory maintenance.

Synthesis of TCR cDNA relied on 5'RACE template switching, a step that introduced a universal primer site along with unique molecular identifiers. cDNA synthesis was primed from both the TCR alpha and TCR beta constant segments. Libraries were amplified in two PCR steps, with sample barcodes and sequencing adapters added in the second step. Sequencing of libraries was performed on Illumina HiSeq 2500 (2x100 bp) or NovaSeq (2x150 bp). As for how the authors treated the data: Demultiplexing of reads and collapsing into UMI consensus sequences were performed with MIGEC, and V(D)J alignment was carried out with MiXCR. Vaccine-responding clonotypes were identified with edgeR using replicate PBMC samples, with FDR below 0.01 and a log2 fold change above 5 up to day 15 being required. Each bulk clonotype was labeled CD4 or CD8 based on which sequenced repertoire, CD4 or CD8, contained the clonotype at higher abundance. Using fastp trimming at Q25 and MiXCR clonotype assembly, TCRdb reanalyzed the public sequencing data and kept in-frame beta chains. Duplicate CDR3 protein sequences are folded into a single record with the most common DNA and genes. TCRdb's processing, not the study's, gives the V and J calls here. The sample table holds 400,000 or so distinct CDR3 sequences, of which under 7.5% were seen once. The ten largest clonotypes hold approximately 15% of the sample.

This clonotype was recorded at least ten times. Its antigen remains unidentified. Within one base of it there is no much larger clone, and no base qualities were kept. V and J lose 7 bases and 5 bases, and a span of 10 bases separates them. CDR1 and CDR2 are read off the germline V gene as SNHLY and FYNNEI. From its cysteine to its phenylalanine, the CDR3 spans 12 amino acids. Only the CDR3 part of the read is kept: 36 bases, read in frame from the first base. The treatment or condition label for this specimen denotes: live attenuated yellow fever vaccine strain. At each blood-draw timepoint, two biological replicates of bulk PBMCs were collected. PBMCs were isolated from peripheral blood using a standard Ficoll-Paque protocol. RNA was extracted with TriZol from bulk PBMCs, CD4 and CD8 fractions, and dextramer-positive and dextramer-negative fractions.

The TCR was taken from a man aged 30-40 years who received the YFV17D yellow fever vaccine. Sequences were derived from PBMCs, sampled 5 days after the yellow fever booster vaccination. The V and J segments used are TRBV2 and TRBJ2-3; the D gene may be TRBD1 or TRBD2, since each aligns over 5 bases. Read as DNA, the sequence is TGTGCCAGCAAGGGTGGGGGAGATACGCAGTATTTT. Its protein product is CASKGGGDTQYF.